These 13 T cell receptor beta chains were sequenced from one sample in a study of T cell repertoires in cytomegalovirus infection. Each CDR3 protein is one row after TCRdb ran MiXCR on the reads. The data contain nearly 550,000 distinct CDR3 sequences, more than 15% of them singletons. Sample: CD8+ T cells from PBMCs. The source is a human donor in good health (CMV status not recorded). Some clones in this sample may be carry-over from other donors' samples.

This clonotype has more than one count but fewer than ten. The rearrangement uses TRBV19 and TRBJ2-7; 8 bases are shared with TRBD2. CDR3 length: 16 residues. The junction had 5 bases not matched to a gene; V was cut back by 1 base and J by 0 bases. Germline V gene data show CDR1 as LNHDA and CDR2 as SQIVND (reference sequence). The CDR3: CASSIAAGTSSYEQYF. For the CDR3, the DNA is TGTGCCAGTAGTATAGCCGCCGGGACTAGCTCCTACGAGCAGTACTTC. Complete variable domain (other parts from reference TRBV19 and TRBJ2-7): DGGITQSPKYLFRKEGQNVTLSCEQNLNHDAMYWYRQDPGQGLRLIYYSQIVNDFQKGDIAEGYSVSREKKESFPLTVTSAQKNPTAFYLCASSIAAGTSSYEQYFGPGTRLTVT.

This clonotype was seen a few times. The gene calls are TRBV12-5 and TRBJ1-2, with D tentatively TRBD1 (5 bases). The CDR3 length is 13 residues. Germline values: CDR1 LGHNT, CDR2 FRNRAP. The germline V and J ends were trimmed by 10 bases and 4 bases, with 16 bases remaining between them. CDR3 sequence: CAIQSGGLYGYTF. Here the CDR3 DNA reads TGTGCTATCCAATCGGGGGGTCTCTATGGCTACACCTTC.

This chain joins TRBV15 and TRBJ2-1; perhaps TRBD2 as D (5 bases). The V and J ends lost 5 bases and 0 bases respectively, with 17 bases between them. The CDR3 sequence is 17 residues long. The germline V gene has CDR1 LNHNV and CDR2 YYDKDF (reference sequence). As DNA, the CDR3 is TGTGCCACCAGCCCCCGGGTGGAGGACCACTCCTACAATGAGCAGTTCTTC. Translation gives CATSPRVEDHSYNEQFF.

The genes are TRBV6-5 and TRBJ2-5; TRBD2 matches at 10 bases. V lost 0 bases to trimming and J lost 5 bases; unmatched junction nucleotides: 0. CDR1 is MNHEY, CDR2 SVGAGI, per germline. The CDR3 loop spans 14 amino acids. CDR3 nucleotides: TGTGCCAGCAGTTACTCTAGCGGGAGGGAGACCCAGTACTTC. Translated: CASSYSSGRETQYF.

Notes on this clonotype: A much bigger clone sits one base away, suggesting this may be a read error. The rearrangement joins TRBV7-3 to TRBJ2-5, with 13 bases identical to TRBD2. Germline CDR1 SGHTA, CDR2 FQGTGA. This CDR3 region has 15 residues. J was trimmed by 7 bases and V by 3 bases; bases with no gene match: 5. The CDR3 spells CASSFGLAGEGTQYF. The DNA for the CDR3 is TGTGCCAGCAGCTTTGGACTAGCGGGAGAGGGGACCCAGTACTTC.

The chain carries TRBV3-1 and TRBJ2-1, with 11 bases aligning to TRBD2. V lost 1 base and J lost 4; bases outside the gene matches: 9. The CDR3 sequence is 18 residues long. Per germline, CDR1 LGHDT and CDR2 YNNKEL (reference sequence). The CDR3 loop reads CASSQVSGRAGGYNEQFF. The CDR3 DNA follows: TGTGCCAGCAGCCAAGTTAGCGGGAGGGCCGGTGGGTACAATGAGCAGTTCTTC.

This rearrangement joins TRBV12-5 to TRBJ2-7, with D maybe TRBD2 (5 bases). The V and J ends lost 6 bases and 3 bases respectively, with 18 bases between them. The germline V gene encodes CDR1 LGHNT and CDR2 FRNRAP. The CDR3 is 15 residues long. As DNA, the CDR3 is TGTGCTAGTGGGCCCCTTGACGGGGTGATCTACGAGCAGTACTTC. This sequence encodes CASGPLDGVIYEQYF.

This clonotype has just a few counts. V and J are TRBV5-6 and TRBJ2-3; D possibly corresponds to TRBD2 (5 bases). Germline V gene sequence: CDR1 SGHDT, CDR2 YYEEEE. V was cut by 2 bases and J by 6 bases, with 22 bases left in between. CDR3 length: 17 residues. Here the CDR3 reads CASSLLPLGAERDTQYF. DNA of the CDR3: TGTGCCAGCAGCTTATTGCCTTTGGGAGCGGAACGGGATACGCAGTATTTT.

This clonotype has at least ten counts. The chain links TRBV11-1 to TRBJ2-1, with D possibly matching TRBD2 (6 bases). CDR1 is SGHAT and CDR2 is FQDESV in the germline V gene (reference sequence). V was shortened by 11 bases and J by 5 bases, with 22 bases between the two germline ends. This CDR3 is built from 15 residues. CDR3 DNA sequence: TGTGCCGTGCGGAGGGGTAACCCGGGGAACAATGAGCAGTTCTTC. Translation: CAVRRGNPGNNEQFF.

Only a few counts were recorded for this clonotype. The chain recombines TRBV6-1 with TRBJ2-3, with D perhaps given as TRBD1 or TRBD2 (5 bases each). V was pared by 5 bases and J by 4 bases, with 22 bases between. Germline V CDR1 and CDR2: MNHNS, SASEGT. The CDR3 spans 17 residues. The CDR3 coding sequence is TGTGCCAGCAGTCCCCTCCAGGGACCCTCAGCAGCAGATACGCAGTATTTT. Translating gives CASSPLQGPSAADTQYF.

This clonotype has more than one count but fewer than ten. The CDR3: CASSETGGWEQFF. CDR3 bases: TGTGCCAGCAGTGAAACAGGGGGCTGGGAGCAGTTCTTC. This chain links TRBV2 with TRBJ2-1; 9 nucleotides agree with TRBD1. Germline V gives CDR1 SNHLY, CDR2 FYNNEI. The CDR3 extends over 13 amino acids. J lost 10 bases, V lost 2 bases, and 3 bases had no gene match.

This clonotype was observed many times. The chain links TRBV11-2 to TRBJ2-3, with D possibly TRBD1 on 5 matching bases. In germline, CDR1 is SGHAT, CDR2 FQNNGV. This CDR3 is 12 amino acids long. With 6 bases removed from V and 9 bases from J, the gap between germline ends came to 13 bases. DNA of the CDR3: TGTGCCAGCAGTTTGACAGCTCACACGCAGTATTTT. Encoded protein: CASSLTAHTQYF.

This clonotype has ten or more counts. The chain combines TRBV6-1 with TRBJ2-5, with TRBD2 matching over 12 bases. V was clipped by 3 bases and J by 5 bases; unmatched bases: 4. The CDR3 is 15 residues long. Germline V gene data show CDR1 as MNHNS and CDR2 as SASEGT. CDR3 sequence reads: CASSDTGLAGETQYF. The CDR3 DNA sequence: TGTGCCAGCAGTGACACAGGACTAGCGGGGGAGACCCAGTACTTC.